The 32 T cell receptor beta chains below all came from one sample that was sequenced in a study of control samples from healthy donors and cancer patients. TCRdb keeps only in-frame clones here, not all; method: immunoSEQ multiplex PCR. The sample shows a few hundred thousand clones, approximately 90% of them seen only once. The sequencing input was PBMCs. The receptor set was obtained from a man aged 40-50 years with head and neck cancer.

This clone was counted once. The chain is built from TRBV19 and TRBJ2-1; tentative D call: TRBD1 (5 bases). The CDR3 is made up of 13 amino acids. The V gene's germline CDR1 is LNHDA and CDR2 SQIVND (reference sequence). The V gene lost 6 bases and the J gene lost 7 bases, with 13 bases spanning the gap. This CDR3 reads CASSPGIRNEQFF. CDR3 nucleotide sequence: TGTGCCAGTAGCCCAGGGATCAGGAATGAGCAGTTCTTC.

The V and J genes are TRBV6-5 and TRBJ1-3; D gene uncertain. V was clipped by 4 bases and J by 7 bases, with 11 bases between them. CDR3 length equals 13 residues. CDR1 and CDR2 (germline): MNHEY, SVGAGI. The CDR3 is CASSSSDMNTIYF. In DNA, the CDR3 is TGTGCCAGCAGTTCCTCCGACATGAACACCATATATTTT.

The genes are TRBV5-1 and TRBJ2-6; 10 bases agree with TRBD1. V gave up 6 bases and J gave up 10 bases; unmatched junction bases: 10. Per germline, CDR1 SGHRS and CDR2 YFSETQ. This CDR3 contains 15 residues. CDR3 region: CASNPDPGQGNVLTF. In DNA form, the CDR3 reads TGCGCCAGCAACCCCGACCCGGGACAGGGGAACGTCCTGACTTTC.

V and J are TRBV19 and TRBJ1-4; TRBD1 agrees at 12 bases. Germline trimming cut 6 bases from V and 6 bases from J; bases unmatched to any gene: 8. CDR1 and CDR2 from the germline V gene are LNHDA and SQIVND (reference sequence). The length of the CDR3 is 16 residues. The CDR3 coding sequence is TGTGCCAGTAGGCCGGGACAGGGGGCGTATGATGAAAAACTGTTTTTT. Translation: CASRPGQGAYDEKLFF.

The chain combines TRBV4-1 with TRBJ1-6, with D uncertain. This CDR3 spans 12 amino acids. Trimming cost V 1 base and J 8 bases, with 3 bases left between them. Germline CDR1 reads MGHRA; CDR2 reads YSYEKL. The CDR3 DNA reads as TGCGCCAGCAGCCAAGCCTATTCACCCCTCCACTTT. This encodes CASSQAYSPLHF.

The chain has TRBV2 and TRBJ2-7; possibly TRBD1 or TRBD2 for D (5 bases each). The length of the CDR3 is 14 residues. Germline-derived CDR1 and CDR2 are SNHLY and FYNNEI. The ends were cut back, 5 bases at V and 7 bases at J, with 18 bases in the middle. CDR3 nucleotides: TGTGCCAGCAGTTTTTCCGGGACCTCGGGAGAGCAGTACTTC. Protein: CASSFSGTSGEQYF.

The V gene is TRBV28, the J gene TRBJ2-7; 9 bases are shared with TRBD1. V was pared by 5 bases and J by 2 bases, with 7 bases of the junction left unmatched. Per the germline V gene, CDR1 is MDHEN and CDR2 is SYDVKM. The CDR3 extends over 15 amino acids. Here the CDR3 reads CASSTRTGATYEQYF. DNA of the CDR3: TGTGCCAGCAGTACTCGGACAGGGGCCACCTACGAGCAGTACTTC.

The chain links TRBV7-9 to TRBJ2-5, with TRBD2 matching over 8 bases. Losses at the gene ends were 5 bases for V and 7 bases for J; bases not matched to a gene: 6. Germline CDR1 SEHNR, CDR2 FQNEAQ (reference sequence). The CDR3 is 13 residues long. CDR3 sequence (DNA): TGTGCCAGCAGCCGCGGGGGGTTTGGGACCCAGTACTTC. Residues: CASSRGGFGTQYF.

The chain links TRBV18 to TRBJ2-5; 8 nucleotides match TRBD2. Germline assignment: CDR1 KGHSH and CDR2 LQKENI. The trim removed 3 bases at V and 5 bases at J, leaving 5 bases unmatched. This CDR3 has 14 residues. In nucleotides, the CDR3 is TGTGCCAGCTCACCGTCCGGACTAGCCGAGACCCAGTACTTC. Translated: CASSPSGLAETQYF.

This clone was seen only once. The genes are TRBV4-2 and TRBJ1-5, with 9 bases matching TRBD1. The J segment lost 7 bases and the V segment lost 1 base, leaving 2 bases of the junction unmatched. CDR1 and CDR2 from the germline V gene are LGHNA and YNFKEQ. CDR3 length: 14 residues. In DNA form, the CDR3 reads TGTGCCAGCAGCCAAGGGACAGGGGAACAGCCCCAGCATTTT. Translated: CASSQGTGEQPQHF.

Concerning this clone itself: The sample contains more than one DNA sequence encoding this CDR3. This chain joins TRBV7-6 and TRBJ1-1; no clear D gene. Germline V gene lookup returns CDR1 SGHVS and CDR2 FNYEAQ. The CDR3 is 14 amino acids. V was shortened by 1 base and J by 0 bases, with 6 bases between the two germline ends. CDR3 sequence reads: CASSLGGLNTEAFF. In DNA form, the CDR3 reads TGTGCCAGCAGCTTAGGCGGATTGAACACTGAAGCTTTCTTT.

This clone was counted only a few times. The chain is built from TRBV5-1 and TRBJ2-7; the D gene is possibly TRBD2 (7 bases). Trimming took off 5 bases at V and 6 bases at J, with 12 bases between the two ends. The CDR3 extends over 12 amino acids. CDR1 is SGHRS and CDR2 is YFSETQ in the germline V gene. CDR3 loop: CASSQGGVEQYF. The CDR3 nucleotides read TGCGCCAGCAGTCAAGGGGGGGTCGAGCAGTACTTC.

V usage is TRBV24-1 and J usage is TRBJ1-5, with a tentative D call TRBD1 (5 bases). Germline loops: CDR1 KGHDR, CDR2 SFDVKD. The CDR3 spans 18 residues. With 2 bases removed from V and 2 bases from J, the gap between germline ends came to 18 bases. The CDR3 nucleotides read TGTGCCACCAGTGATTCAGGCCGAGGGGAGGCGGGCAATCAGCCCCAGCATTTT. This sequence encodes CATSDSGRGEAGNQPQHF.

The gene calls are TRBV5-1 and TRBJ1-1, with 7 bases aligning to TRBD1. In germline, CDR1 is SGHRS, CDR2 YFSETQ. J lost 4 bases, V lost 0 bases, and 9 bases had no gene match. This CDR3 has 16 amino acids. CDR3 sequence reads: CASSLGTTGKGTEAFF. The CDR3 bases are TGCGCCAGCAGCTTGGGGACGACAGGGAAGGGCACTGAAGCTTTCTTT.

This chain joins TRBV15 and TRBJ2-1; 9 positions match TRBD1. The trim removed 4 bases at V and 7 bases at J, leaving 11 bases unmatched. This CDR3 region has 16 residues. Germline V gene lookup returns CDR1 LNHNV and CDR2 YYDKDF (reference sequence). Here the CDR3 DNA reads TGTGCCACCAGCACTCGGACAGGGGCTATGATGAATGAGCAGTTCTTC. Amino acids: CATSTRTGAMMNEQFF.

This clone was counted only a few times. The rearrangement joins TRBV10-2 to TRBJ2-5; D uncertain. V was shortened by 6 bases and J by 5 bases, with 13 bases between the two germline ends. The CDR3 is made up of 13 amino acids. In germline, CDR1 is WSHSY, CDR2 SAAADI. CDR3 nucleotide sequence: TGCGCCAGCAGGACGGTGGTCGAGGAGACCCAGTACTTC. Amino acid sequence: CASRTVVEETQYF.

V usage is TRBV7-8 and J usage is TRBJ2-1; TRBD2 matches at 8 bases. Germline loops: CDR1 SGHVS, CDR2 FQNEAQ. The J segment lost 7 bases and the V segment lost 2 bases, leaving 10 bases of the junction unmatched. This CDR3 has 16 residues. Here the CDR3 DNA reads TGTGCCAGCAGCTTAAGAGCGGGAGTGTTTGGAAATGAGCAGTTCTTC. Translated: CASSLRAGVFGNEQFF. The entire variable domain, with the rest obtained from reference TRBV7-8 and TRBJ2-1, is as follows: GAGVSQSPRYKVAKRGQDVALRCDPISGHVSLFWYQQALGQGPEFLTYFQNEAQLDKSGLPSDRFFAERPEGSVSTLKIQRTQQEDSAVYLCASSLRAGVFGNEQFFGPGTRLTVL.

The chain carries TRBV12-3 or TRBV12-4 and TRBJ1-4; D is possibly TRBD1 (5 bases). The CDR3 extends over 13 amino acids. V was shortened by 3 bases and J by 12 bases, with 14 bases between the two germline ends. CDR3 DNA: TGTGCCAGCAGTTTTGGACACAACAGTCAACTGTTTTTT. Its protein is CASSFGHNSQLFF.

The sample holds one count of this clone. The chain links TRBV28 to TRBJ1-5; the D is unclear. This CDR3 is built from 14 residues. V was pared by 8 bases and J by 2 bases, with 13 bases between. CDR1 MDHEN and CDR2 SYDVKM come from the germline V gene. The chain's CDR3 is CASRKVGRNQPQHF. As DNA, the CDR3 is TGTGCCAGCCGAAAGGTGGGCCGCAATCAGCCCCAGCATTTT.

The chain has TRBV3-1 (or the pseudogene TRBV3-2) and TRBJ2-7; no reliable D call. The length of the CDR3 is 14 residues. V gave up 0 bases and J gave up 9 bases, with 15 bases separating them. The V gene's germline CDR1 is LGHDT and CDR2 YNNKEL (reference sequence). The CDR3 nucleotides read TGTGCCAGCAGCCAAGAGTTATTGGCAGTCGGGCAGTACTTC. Translated, it gives CASSQELLAVGQYF.

J is TRBJ2-7 and V is TRBV5-4; D is possibly TRBD2 (5 bases). V shed 4 bases and J shed 2 bases, with 16 bases lying between them. Germline V gives CDR1 SGHNT, CDR2 YYREEE (reference sequence). CDR3 size: 15 residues. The CDR3 nucleotides are TGTGCCAGCAGCCCCGAAGGAGGTTTCGCCTACGAGCAGTACTTC. Translation gives CASSPEGGFAYEQYF.

The rearrangement uses TRBV11-2 and TRBJ1-1, with 10 bases matching TRBD1. Germline CDR1 reads SGHAT; CDR2 reads FQNNGV. J gave up 4 bases and V 5 bases, and 10 bases lay outside the gene matches. CDR3 length: 16 residues. CDR3 in DNA: TGTGCCAGCAGCCCGGGACAGGGGAGAATACGCACTGAAGCTTTCTTT. Its protein product is CASSPGQGRIRTEAFF.

The V and J genes are TRBV4-3 and TRBJ2-5, with 9 nucleotides matching TRBD1. The CDR3 spans 15 residues. The germline gives CDR1 LGHNA, CDR2 YSLEER. With V trimmed by 1 base and J by 3 bases, 3 bases remained unmatched. The CDR3 sequence is CASSQVGQGEETQYF. CDR3 bases: TGCGCCAGCAGCCAAGTGGGACAGGGCGAAGAGACCCAGTACTTC.

This chain connects TRBV5-8 to TRBJ1-2, with D possibly being TRBD1 (6 bases). V was pared by 6 bases and J by 7 bases, with 19 bases between. Germline loops: CDR1 SGHTS, CDR2 YDEGEE. The CDR3 covers 14 residues. The CDR3 here is CASIPRGAPPGYTF. The CDR3, as DNA: TGTGCCAGCATACCCCGGGGGGCTCCCCCTGGCTACACCTTC.

This chain uses TRBV12-3 or TRBV12-4 with TRBJ1-1; D remains unclear. The CDR3 length is 13 residues. V lost 3 bases, J lost 4 bases, and 9 bases lay in between. The CDR3 loop reads CASSFAGGTEAFF. The CDR3 nucleotides read TGTGCCAGCAGTTTTGCGGGTGGCACTGAAGCTTTCTTT.

Turning to this clone: The same CDR3 is also encoded by other DNA sequences in this sample. V and J are TRBV30 and TRBJ1-3; D is unresolved. CDR1 is GTSNPN, CDR2 SVGIG, per germline (reference sequence). V shed 1 base and J shed 3 bases, with 7 bases lying between them. This CDR3 region has 13 residues. In nucleotides, the CDR3 is TGTGCCTGGAGTGGTGGGAGTGGAAACACCATATATTTT. Protein sequence: CAWSGGSGNTIYF.

This clone has just a few counts. The V gene is TRBV11-3, the J gene TRBJ2-1; tentatively, D is TRBD2 (5 bases). Germline lookup yields CDR1 SGHNT and CDR2 YENEEA. With 5 bases removed from V and 0 bases from J, the gap between germline ends came to 17 bases. CDR3 size: 17 residues. The CDR3 region has the DNA TGTGCCAGCAGCCATGGACTGCGGATGAGCTCCTACAATGAGCAGTTCTTC. This sequence encodes CASSHGLRMSSYNEQFF.

Written as DNA, the CDR3 is TGTGCCAGCAGCTTAGAACAGGGGGCGGATTCACCCCTCCACTTT. Protein product: CASSLEQGADSPLHF. The chain combines TRBV7-8 with TRBJ1-6; 9 nucleotides match TRBD1. The CDR3 is made up of 15 amino acids. Germline CDR1 and CDR2: SGHVS and FQNEAQ. The trim removed 1 base at V and 8 bases at J, leaving 3 bases unmatched.

This sequence joins TRBV12-3 or TRBV12-4 and TRBJ1-1; D is unresolved. CDR3 size: 12 residues. V lost 11 bases to trimming and J lost 6 bases, with 16 bases between them. In DNA, the CDR3 is TGTGCCTCGCGGGCATCTATCGCTGAAGCTTTCTTT. This codes for CASRASIAEAFF.

J is TRBJ2-2 and V is TRBV9; 11 nucleotides line up with TRBD2. Losses at the gene ends were 0 bases for V and 3 bases for J; bases not matched to a gene: 10. The CDR3 has 19 amino acids. Germline assignment: CDR1 SGDLS and CDR2 YYNGEE. The chain's CDR3 is CASSVGLRSGGADTGELFF. CDR3 DNA: TGTGCCAGCAGCGTAGGCCTCCGTAGCGGGGGGGCTGACACCGGGGAGCTGTTTTTT.

The chain joins TRBV6-6 to TRBJ1-2; D may be TRBD1 (5 bases). CDR3 size: 16 residues. Trimming cost V 0 bases and J 5 bases, with 16 bases left between them. The V gene's germline CDR1 is MNHNY and CDR2 SVGAGI (reference sequence). CDR3 in amino acids: CASSYSNEGPIYGYTF. The CDR3 DNA reads TGTGCCAGCAGTTACTCGAATGAGGGGCCGATTTATGGCTACACCTTC.

The chain combines TRBV28 with TRBJ1-2, with no clear D. The length of the CDR3 is 14 residues. V gave up 2 bases and J gave up 2 bases, with 9 bases separating them. Germline assignment: CDR1 MDHEN and CDR2 SYDVKM. The DNA for the CDR3 is TGTGCCAGCAGTTTAAGTGTCCCCAACTATGGCTACACCTTC. The encoded protein is CASSLSVPNYGYTF.